Below are 3 T cell receptor beta chains sequenced from a single sample in a study of T cell clusters in autoimmune cytopenias (dated by TCRdb to between 2018 and 2021). TRB amplification used about 0.25 ug of peripheral blood genomic DNA, around 40,000 genome equivalents, per sample. Instrument used: Illumina MiSeq. To amplify TRB rearrangements, a touch-down multiplex PCR protocol was run with the TRB-A and TRB-B primer pools combined in a single tube. Through TCRdb reprocessing, the reads give one entry per CDR3 protein sequence; DNA is omitted. The sample's own table lists around 11,000 distinct CDR3 sequences. The biggest ten clones account for 30% to 40% of the sample. This same sample was also taken into another study, of T cell repertoires in aging, cancer and after chemotherapy.

The specimen was peripheral blood. All receptors come from a human donor in good health.

The chain recombines TRBV30 with TRBJ2-1; TCRdb reports TRBD1, a call that lacks DNA to check it against. The CDR3 contains 15 residues. CDR1 is GTSNPN and CDR2 is SVGIG in the germline V gene (reference sequence). CDR3 amino acids: CAWSVRGQGREGQFF.

The V call is TRBV27, the J call TRBJ1-2; there is no DNA to check the TCRdb D call of TRBD1. The length of the CDR3 is 14 residues. Germline assignment: CDR1 MNHEY and CDR2 SMNVEV (reference sequence). Here the CDR3 reads CASSLVQGAFGYTF.

The rearrangement uses TRBV27 and TRBJ2-5; TCRdb picks TRBD1, but there is no DNA to check that call. The CDR3 covers 12 residues. Looked up from germline, CDR1 is MNHEY and CDR2 is SMNVEV (reference sequence). CDR3 amino acids: CASRQAQETQYF.